The source of this T cell receptor (beta chain) is a study of control samples from healthy donors and cancer patients. Some clones are missing from TCRdb's copy, which holds only in-frame ones; the method was immunoSEQ multiplex PCR. Of around 90,000 clones listed, 85% to 90% are singletons. The J segment lost 2 bases and the V segment lost 4 bases, leaving 3 bases of the junction unmatched. The CDR3 runs 15 residues. The germline V gene has CDR1 LGHDT and CDR2 YNNKEL (reference sequence). The sample was blood. The source of this sequence is a woman aged 40 to 55 in good health. The chain links TRBV3-1 (or the pseudogene TRBV3-2) to TRBJ1-5, with 9 bases identical to TRBD1. The CDR3 nucleotides are TGTGCCAGCAGCCCGGACAGGGGTGGCAATCAGCCCCAGCATTTT. Translation gives CASSPDRGGNQPQHF.